Below are 17 T cell receptor beta chains sequenced from a single sample in a study of blood T cell repertoires in COVID-19 (dated by TCRdb to 2020 to 2021). To prepare the library, the immunoSEQ multiplex PCR assay was applied. TCRdb obtained this table from immuneACCESS and retained in-frame rearrangements with V and J assigned. These tables miss some clones; where compared with another copy, unresolved V genes account for less than half of the shortfall, and the remainder is unexplained. The sample table holds 150,000 to 200,000 clones, of which approximately 86% were seen once. The ten largest clones take up 8% to 10% of the sample. The sequencing input was peripheral blood. These receptors all come from a man aged 50-60 years with active or convalescent COVID-19.

The chain recombines TRBV6-5 with TRBJ1-2; 9 bases fit TRBD1. V lost 5 bases to trimming and J lost 7 bases; unmatched junction nucleotides: 5. The CDR3 length is 13 residues. Germline lookup yields CDR1 MNHEY and CDR2 SVGAGI. CDR3: CASSPGQGPGYTF. The CDR3 DNA follows: TGTGCCAGCAGTCCGGGACAGGGACCTGGCTACACCTTC.

The gene calls are TRBV7-2 and TRBJ1-2, with D hard to call. Per the germline V gene, CDR1 is SGHTA and CDR2 is FQGNSA. The CDR3 runs to 13 residues. Trimming stripped 2 bases from V and 7 bases from J, with 11 bases between. The CDR3 nucleotides are TGTGCCAGCAGCTTACATCCCCGGGGTGGCTACACCTTC. It is translated as CASSLHPRGGYTF.

This chain links TRBV3-1 (or the pseudogene TRBV3-2) with TRBJ2-7; TRBD2 matches 14 bases. Germline V gene sequence: CDR1 LGHDT, CDR2 YNNKEL (reference sequence). CDR3 length equals 15 residues. V gave up 2 bases and J gave up 5 bases; unmatched junction bases: 2. The CDR3: CASSQLGLAGDEQYF. As DNA, the CDR3 is TGTGCCAGCAGCCAACTGGGACTAGCGGGAGACGAGCAGTACTTC.

The V and J genes are TRBV2 and TRBJ2-2; D is unclear. Germline V gene data show CDR1 as SNHLY and CDR2 as FYNNEI. Trimming took off 4 bases at V and 0 bases at J, with 9 bases between the two ends. CDR3 size: 15 residues. DNA for the CDR3: TGTGCCAGCAGTGGTAGAACCCCGAACACCGGGGAGCTGTTTTTT. Translating gives CASSGRTPNTGELFF.

The rearrangement uses TRBV2 and TRBJ2-3, with a tentative D call TRBD1 (5 bases). V lost 5 bases, J lost 2 bases, and 11 bases lay in between. Germline V lookup: CDR1 SNHLY, CDR2 FYNNEI. The length of the CDR3 is 14 residues. This CDR3 reads CASSILDNTDTQYF. In DNA form, the CDR3 reads TGTGCCAGCAGTATTCTGGACAACACAGATACGCAGTATTTT.

The CDR3 loop reads CASSLRARASSTNEKLFF. For the CDR3, the DNA is TGCGCCAGCAGCTTGAGGGCCAGGGCCAGTTCAACTAATGAAAAACTGTTTTTT. The rearrangement joins TRBV5-1 to TRBJ1-4, with D possibly matching TRBD1 (5 bases). V gave up 1 base and J gave up 0 bases, with 16 bases separating them. The CDR3 is 18 amino acids. Germline loops: CDR1 SGHRS, CDR2 YFSETQ.

The chain has TRBV30 and TRBJ1-6; 9 bases are a match to TRBD1. Germline V gene lookup returns CDR1 GTSNPN and CDR2 SVGIG (reference sequence). The CDR3 totals 14 residues. The V segment lost 1 base and the J segment 10 bases; nucleotides outside the gene matches: 5. CDR3 residues: CAWSGQGGVSPLHF. The CDR3 nucleotides read TGTGCCTGGAGTGGACAGGGGGGTGTCTCACCCCTCCACTTT.

This chain connects TRBV27 to TRBJ1-5; 9 bases match TRBD1. CDR3 size: 18 residues. The V gene's germline CDR1 is MNHEY and CDR2 SMNVEV (reference sequence). The V and J ends lost 0 bases and 2 bases, in that order; junction bases with no gene match: 8. CDR3 sequence (DNA): TGTGCCAGCAGTTTATCGGGACAGGGTGAGGGTGGCAATCAGCCCCAGCATTTT. It codes for CASSLSGQGEGGNQPQHF.

The V gene is TRBV6-5, the J gene TRBJ2-7; D possibly corresponds to TRBD2 (7 bases). The CDR3 runs 13 residues. Germline CDR1 reads MNHEY; CDR2 reads SVGAGI. Between the trimmed V and J ends, which lost 7 bases and 7 bases, there was a span of 17 bases. CDR3 bases: TGTGCCAGCACCAGAGGGGGGGCGGGAGAGCAGTACTTC. The encoded protein is CASTRGGAGEQYF.

This clone is a singleton in its sample. The V call is TRBV5-1, the J call TRBJ2-5, with 10 positions matching TRBD1. J was trimmed by 0 bases and V by 7 bases; bases with no gene match: 12. The germline V gene encodes CDR1 SGHRS and CDR2 YFSETQ. The CDR3 is made up of 17 amino acids. CDR3 in amino acids: CASRYWGQGFYQETQYF. The CDR3 DNA sequence: TGCGCCAGCCGGTATTGGGGACAGGGGTTCTACCAAGAGACCCAGTACTTC.

This chain connects TRBV7-9 to TRBJ2-2; TRBD1 matches at 7 bases. CDR3 size: 14 residues. CDR1 is SEHNR, CDR2 FQNEAQ, per germline (reference sequence). V trimming: 7 bases; J trimming: 1 base; junction bases outside the gene matches: 3. The CDR3 DNA reads as TGTGCCAGCAAACGGACAGGGAACACCGGGGAGCTGTTTTTT. As protein: CASKRTGNTGELFF. Based on the CDR3 plus reference TRBV7-9 and TRBJ2-2, the full variable domain is DTGVSQNPRHKITKRGQNVTFRCDPISEHNRLYWYRQTLGQGPEFLTYFQNEAQLEKSRLLSDRFSAERPKGSFSTLEIQRTEQGDSAMYLCASKRTGNTGELFFGEGSRLTVL.

This clone was seen a single time. V is TRBV25-1 and J is TRBJ1-1; a weak D match, TRBD1 (6 bases). The V end lost 6 bases, the J end lost 10 bases, and 18 bases lay between the germline ends. The CDR3 has 13 residues. Germline V lookup: CDR1 MGHDK, CDR2 SYGVNS. The CDR3: CASSNPGGGGAFF. The CDR3 DNA reads as TGTGCCAGCAGCAACCCCGGGGGAGGGGGAGCTTTCTTT.

This rearrangement joins TRBV7-9 to TRBJ1-4; 8 bases map to TRBD1. V dropped 5 bases and J dropped 10; count of bases not matched to a gene: 9. The CDR3 covers 14 residues. Looked up from germline, CDR1 is SEHNR and CDR2 is FQNEAQ (reference sequence). The CDR3 DNA is TGTGCCAGCAGCGCTATACAGGGGGTGGGAAAACTGTTTTTT. It translates to CASSAIQGVGKLFF.

The genes are TRBV18 and TRBJ1-2; 7 nucleotides line up with TRBD1. This CDR3 spans 13 amino acids. Germline trimming cut 3 bases from V and 8 bases from J; bases unmatched to any gene: 6. Germline CDR1 KGHSH, CDR2 LQKENI. The CDR3 region is CASSPTGWYGYTF. As DNA, the CDR3 is TGTGCCAGCTCACCGACAGGGTGGTACGGCTACACCTTC.

The chain links TRBV15 to TRBJ1-6; D gene ambiguous. Germline CDR1 is LNHNV and CDR2 is YYDKDF (reference sequence). The CDR3 is made up of 15 amino acids. V lost 1 base and J 7 bases, leaving 11 bases between the germline ends. The CDR3 bases are TGTGCCACCAGCAGAGTTTCAAGACTGAATTCACCCCTCCACTTT. This sequence encodes CATSRVSRLNSPLHF.

This clone was counted a single time. The rearrangement joins TRBV9 to TRBJ1-6, with D perhaps matching TRBD1 (6 bases). The germline V gene encodes CDR1 SGDLS and CDR2 YYNGEE. V was cut by 3 bases and J by 10 bases, with 17 bases left in between. This CDR3 region has 15 residues. The CDR3 loop is CASSEDSFNLSPLHF. The CDR3 DNA is TGTGCCAGCAGCGAGGACAGCTTTAATTTATCACCCCTCCACTTT.

The V call is TRBV7-3, the J call TRBJ1-1; D remains ambiguous. Trimming pared 1 base from V and 5 bases from J, leaving 8 bases between. The CDR3 has 13 residues. Germline V CDR1 and CDR2: SGHTA, FQGTGA. This chain's CDR3 is CASSLSWETEAFF. In DNA form, the CDR3 reads TGTGCCAGCAGCTTAAGTTGGGAGACTGAAGCTTTCTTT.